The TCR beta chain under discussion was sequenced for a study of cytomegalovirus exposure and HLA in healthy donors. Notes on the study in general: The classifier, whose performance was assessed in both the original and validation cohorts, reportedly diagnosed cytomegalovirus status with high specificity and sensitivity.

Comment on this clone: Its antigen is undetermined.

Sequencing was performed with immunoSEQ multiplex PCR; in TCRdb, only in-frame clones are kept and a portion is missing. The sample has about 57,000 clones, roughly 90% seen once; the top ten hold around 1.3%. While the first cohort had over 650 subjects, the donors belonged to the separate validation cohort of roughly 120 subjects. Input material: PBMCs. This TCR was sampled from a woman aged 18-29 years in good health and CMV-seronegative.

CDR3 in amino acids: CASSTGNTEAFF. The CDR3, as DNA: TGTGCCAGCAGTACAGGGAACACTGAAGCTTTCTTT. The rearrangement joins TRBV25-1 to TRBJ1-1; a possible D gene is TRBD1 (5 bases). Trimming shortened V by 5 bases and J by 1 base, and 5 bases separated the two germline ends. The CDR3 spans 12 residues. Per germline, CDR1 MGHDK and CDR2 SYGVNS.